One sample yielded the 19 T cell receptor beta chains listed below, sequenced in a study of identical twins (dated by TCRdb to 2016 to 2017). The method behind the library was 5' RACE. For sequencing, an Illumina HiSeq 2000 was employed. Using fastp at Q25 and MiXCR, TCRdb reprocessed the public reads and kept productive beta chains. Records with the same CDR3 protein are collapsed into one entry carrying the most frequent genes and DNA. Counted in this sample were around 490,000 distinct CDR3 sequences; 13% to 15% of them appeared once. The biggest ten clones account for 0.44% of the sample. Separately, the same data were catalogued under a study of yellow fever vaccine responses in identical twins.

The specimen was CD4+ T cells sorted from blood. Receptors originate from a woman under 30 in good health.

The chain has TRBV11-2 and TRBJ1-1, with D tentatively TRBD1 (6 bases). Trimming removed 4 bases at V and 4 bases at J, with 13 bases between. The CDR3 totals 14 residues. Germline assignment: CDR1 SGHAT and CDR2 FQNNGV. CDR3: CASSSWVGGTEAFF. The CDR3 nucleotides read TGTGCCAGCAGCTCTTGGGTAGGGGGCACTGAAGCTTTCTTT. The entire variable domain, with the rest obtained from reference TRBV11-2 and TRBJ1-1, is as follows: EAGVAQSPRYKIIEKRQSVAFWCNPISGHATLYWYQQILGQGPKLLIQFQNNGVVDDSQLPKDRFSAERLKGVDSTLKIQPAKLEDSAVYLCASSSWVGGTEAFFGQGTRLTVV.

This clonotype was recorded a few times. The rearrangement uses TRBV12-3 or TRBV12-4 and TRBJ2-2; D is ambiguous. V lost 2 bases, J lost 4 bases, and 11 bases lay in between. The CDR3 runs to 15 residues. In DNA, the CDR3 is TGTGCCAGCAGTTTAAGACTTACCCTCACCGGGGAGCTGTTTTTT. Translated: CASSLRLTLTGELFF.

In this sample, this clonotype turned up many times. The chain carries TRBV20-1 and TRBJ1-5; no clear D gene. The germline V and J ends were trimmed by 0 bases and 1 base, with 1 base remaining between them. Per the germline V gene, CDR1 is DFQATT and CDR2 is SNEGSKA (reference sequence). This CDR3 comprises 12 residues. DNA of the CDR3: TGCAGTGCTAGAGAAAGCAATCAGCCCCAGCATTTT. This gives the protein CSARESNQPQHF.

This chain connects TRBV29-1 to TRBJ2-5, with TRBD1 as a possible D gene (6 bases). The CDR3 extends over 14 amino acids. In germline, CDR1 is SQVTM, CDR2 ANQGSEA. Trimming took off 7 bases at V and 4 bases at J, with 19 bases between the two ends. The CDR3 is CSAVGPRGGETQYF. As DNA, the CDR3 is TGCAGCGCTGTGGGCCCCAGGGGCGGAGAGACCCAGTACTTC.

This clonotype was picked up a small number of times. This chain uses TRBV3-1 with TRBJ1-3; no clear D gene. Germline lookup yields CDR1 LGHDT and CDR2 YNNKEL (reference sequence). The CDR3 spans 15 residues. The V and J ends lost 4 bases and 4 bases respectively, with 14 bases between them. CDR3 sequence reads: CASSRGPSPGNTIYF. CDR3 nucleotide sequence: TGTGCCAGCAGCCGCGGACCGTCTCCGGGAAACACCATATATTTT.

This clonotype was picked up a small number of times. The chain couples TRBV20-1 to TRBJ2-7, with D perhaps matching TRBD1 (6 bases). The V end lost 6 bases, the J end lost 5 bases, and 17 bases lay between the germline ends. The CDR3 extends over 13 amino acids. The germline CDR1 and CDR2 sequences are DFQATT and SNEGSKA (reference sequence). CDR3 nucleotide sequence: TGCAGTGCCACGGACTCAGGGGAAAACGAGCAGTACGTC. Amino acid sequence: CSATDSGENEQYV.

A few counts support this clonotype. The V gene is TRBV24-1, the J gene TRBJ2-6; D is unclear. This CDR3 region has 14 residues. Germline V gives CDR1 KGHDR, CDR2 SFDVKD. The ends were cut back, 4 bases at V and 0 bases at J, with 3 bases in the middle. In nucleotides, the CDR3 is TGTGCCACCAGTGAAACCTCTGGGGCCAACGTCCTGACTTTC. Translating it yields CATSETSGANVLTF.

The chain uses TRBV12-3 or TRBV12-4 and TRBJ2-2; no clear D gene. V was clipped by 5 bases and J by 6 bases, with 13 bases between them. There are 14 residues in the CDR3. CDR3 sequence (DNA): TGTGCCAGCAGTCAACGTGCGGTAGCCGGGGAGCTGTTTTTT. Protein sequence: CASSQRAVAGELFF.

V is TRBV12-3 or TRBV12-4 and J is TRBJ2-6, with 7 bases that match TRBD1. V lost 5 bases and J lost 0; bases outside the gene matches: 4. CDR3 length: 16 amino acids. CDR3 bases: TGTGCCAGCAGTCTAGGGGGCACCTCTGGGGCCAACGTCCTGACTTTC. Translation gives CASSLGGTSGANVLTF.

The sample holds a few counts of this clonotype. The V gene is TRBV29-1, the J gene TRBJ1-1; D is unresolved. The ends were cut back, 6 bases at V and 1 base at J, with 6 bases in the middle. Germline CDR1 SQVTM, CDR2 ANQGSEA. CDR3 length: 11 residues. CDR3 nucleotide sequence: TGCAGCGTAGGAACGAACACTGAAGCTTTCTTT. It translates to CSVGTNTEAFF.

The V call is TRBV25-1, the J call TRBJ2-2; 11 positions match TRBD2. V shed 7 bases and J 6 bases; nucleotides not matched to a gene: 4. Germline CDR1 and CDR2: MGHDK and SYGVNS. The CDR3 contains 14 residues. The CDR3 loop is CASTLAGGSGELFF. The CDR3 DNA sequence: TGTGCCAGCACCCTAGCGGGAGGATCCGGGGAGCTGTTTTTT.

This clonotype was detected ten times or more. This chain joins TRBV12-3 or TRBV12-4 and TRBJ1-3; TRBD1 aligns across 7 bases. The CDR3 length is 16 residues. Trimming cost V 4 bases and J 0 bases; bases outside gene matches: 6. The CDR3 sequence: CASSSDRISSGNTIYF. The DNA of the CDR3 is TGTGCCAGCAGTTCGGACAGGATAAGCTCTGGAAACACCATATATTTT.

V is TRBV6-5 and J is TRBJ2-3, with 8 bases that match TRBD2. Germline V gene sequence: CDR1 MNHEY, CDR2 SVGAGI. The junction had 8 bases not matched to a gene; V was cut back by 2 bases and J by 4 bases. This CDR3 spans 16 amino acids. CDR3: CASSYGLARYADTQYF. The CDR3 DNA reads TGTGCCAGCAGTTACGGACTAGCTCGCTATGCAGATACGCAGTATTTT.

This clonotype came up a few times. V gene TRBV5-1 combines with J gene TRBJ1-1; possible D gene TRBD1, 6 bases. V shed 4 bases and J shed 4 bases, with 20 bases lying between them. CDR3 size: 16 residues. Germline V gene data show CDR1 as SGHRS and CDR2 as YFSETQ. CDR3 nucleotides: TGCGCCAGCAGCCAGGCCACAGGGTGGGAGGGCACTGAAGCTTTCTTT. Its translation: CASSQATGWEGTEAFF.

This clonotype was observed a handful of times. The CDR3, as DNA: TGTGCCAGCGGGGGACTAGCGGGAGCAGATACGCAGTATTTT. This gives the protein CASGGLAGADTQYF. The chain couples TRBV2 to TRBJ2-3; 14 nucleotides align to TRBD2. This CDR3 has 14 residues. Looked up from germline, CDR1 is SNHLY and CDR2 is FYNNEI. The J segment lost 4 bases and the V segment lost 8 bases, leaving 2 bases of the junction unmatched.

This clonotype has more than one count but fewer than ten. The genes are TRBV3-1 and TRBJ2-1; tentatively, D is TRBD2 (5 bases). V was clipped by 4 bases and J by 8 bases, with 15 bases between them. Germline loops: CDR1 LGHDT, CDR2 YNNKEL (reference sequence). This CDR3 comprises 14 residues. CDR3 loop: CASSRRLAKDEQFF. In DNA, the CDR3 is TGTGCCAGCAGCCGGAGGCTGGCTAAGGATGAGCAGTTCTTC.

This clonotype was seen a few times. The chain uses TRBV28 and TRBJ2-5, with 8 bases fitting TRBD2. V shed 8 bases and J 5 bases; nucleotides not matched to a gene: 7. Germline V gives CDR1 MDHEN, CDR2 SYDVKM. The CDR3 extends over 13 amino acids. The CDR3 bases are TGTGCCAGCTTAACTAGCGGTGGGGAGACCCAGTACTTC. As protein: CASLTSGGETQYF.

The gene calls are TRBV20-1 and TRBJ2-7, with 8 nucleotides matching TRBD1. Germline CDR1 and CDR2: DFQATT and SNEGSKA (reference sequence). J lost 0 bases, V lost 5 bases, and 6 bases had no gene match. The CDR3 extends over 14 amino acids. CDR3 loop: CSALDRASSYEQYF. The CDR3 DNA is TGCAGTGCTTTGGACAGGGCAAGCTCCTACGAGCAGTACTTC.

V is TRBV7-3 and J is TRBJ2-6; TRBD1 matches at 8 bases. This CDR3 is 18 amino acids long. Germline V gene lookup returns CDR1 SGHTA and CDR2 FQGTGA. The V segment lost 2 bases and the J segment 0 bases; nucleotides outside the gene matches: 6. The CDR3 sequence is CASSLLGTGGSGANVLTF. The CDR3 region has the DNA TGTGCCAGCAGCTTACTTGGCACAGGGGGCTCTGGGGCCAACGTCCTGACTTTC.